These T cell receptor beta chains were read from a single sample in a study of T cells after posttransplantation cyclophosphamide. Produced via immunoSEQ multiplex PCR; TCRdb's table is partial and in-frame only. Here the sample spans about 4,300 clones, approximately 80% being singletons. Specimen: PBMCs, collected 25 to 30 days after a stem cell transplant with posttransplant cyclophosphamide. These receptors all stem from a male patient in his forties or fifties who received an allogeneic stem cell transplant from an unrelated donor, was CMV-positive, and had acute GVHD only. Some T cells here may be from the graft donor. The CDR3 runs from the conserved cysteine through the conserved F or W. The D gene is left open where the match is weak.

V	J	D	CDR3
TRBV28	TRBJ1-4	TRBD1	CASSLLTGVVDEKLFF
TRBV11-3	-	TRBD1	CASSQTGTGTYEQYF
TRBV2	TRBJ2-7	TRBD1	CASLDGQGYEQYF
TRBV5-1	TRBJ2-5	-	CASSSGHRGETQYF
TRBV28	TRBJ1-2	TRBD1	CASRETGYYGYTF
TRBV6-1	TRBJ1-2	-	CASSGGGTGYGYTF
TRBV7-6	TRBJ2-1	TRBD2	CASSSTGLAGYNEQFF
TRBV11-2	TRBJ2-1	TRBD2	CASSLAWGGSNEQFF
TRBV29-1	TRBJ1-2	-	CSVHREANYGYTF
TRBV7-9	TRBJ2-7	-	CASSPQSGQATYEQYF
TRBV10-2	TRBJ2-7	TRBD2	CASSESVLGLARDEQYF
TRBV10-2	TRBJ2-5	TRBD1	CASSSGTGSRETQYF
TRBV21-1	TRBJ2-1	-	CASLAGVANEQFF
TRBV2	TRBJ1-2	-	CASSTFPNYGYTF
TRBV7-9	TRBJ2-4	-	CASSSNLALAKNIQYF
TRBV4-1	TRBJ2-1	TRBD2	CASSMREGAYNEQFF
TRBV4-3	TRBJ2-7	TRBD2	CASSQGWLAGTSYEQYF
TRBV7-2	TRBJ1-2	-	CASSPGGRGYTF
TRBV29-1	TRBJ1-2	-	CSVVRSNYGYAF
TRBV5-6	TRBJ2-7	TRBD2	CASSLGGTSGDEQYF
TRBV5-6	TRBJ2-1	TRBD1	CASSAPDRGPEQFF
TRBV19	TRBJ2-6	-	CASSMGAGANVLTF
TRBV28	TRBJ1-6	TRBD1	CASSFERGQTYNSPLHF
TRBV12-1	TRBJ1-2	-	CASSPDGGPAYGYTF
TRBV28	TRBJ2-1	TRBD1	CASSPDPFRQGIAQFF
TRBV2	TRBJ1-4	-	CASSPPPSGRGEKLFF
TRBV7-6	TRBJ2-7	TRBD2	CASSLASASGGAHEQYF
TRBV2	TRBJ2-6	TRBD1	CASSPGQGRSSGANVLTF
TRBV28	TRBJ2-4	-	CASGTQGLSMAKNIQYF
TRBV13	TRBJ2-5	TRBD2	CASSSSSGGETQYF
TRBV7-9	TRBJ2-1	-	CASSLGTTEQFF
TRBV11-2	TRBJ2-5	-	CASSLQYQKTQYF
TRBV10-3	TRBJ2-2	-	CAISSDPGTLGELFF
TRBV6-1	TRBJ1-4	-	CASSAGGYTREKLFF
TRBV29-1	TRBJ2-7	TRBD2	CSVGGSGGEQYF
TRBV7-2	TRBJ1-4	-	CASGSGGAGEKLFF
TRBV29-1	TRBJ2-7	-	CSVAGEEGRDEQYF
TRBV28	TRBJ1-1	-	CASRTYRDKAFF
TRBV7-9	TRBJ2-5	TRBD1	CASSLVGTGLDQETQYF
TRBV7-9	TRBJ2-1	TRBD1	CASSLEQGGPYNEQFF
TRBV15	TRBJ2-2	TRBD2	CATSRELAGAGELFF
TRBV27	TRBJ1-2	TRBD1	CASSTGAYGYTF
TRBV28	TRBJ1-6	-	CASKIRGQSPLHF
TRBV5-1	TRBJ1-1	-	CASSDLAAEAFF
TRBV27	TRBJ1-2	-	CASSLWGGAYGYTF
TRBV28	TRBJ1-6	-	CASSLLASPLHF
TRBV9	TRBJ1-1	-	CASSVSGNTEAFF
TRBV27	TRBJ1-4	TRBD1	CASGIQGDEKLFF
TRBV5-4	TRBJ1-4	TRBD1	CASSFTGGKLFF
TRBV21-1	TRBJ1-1	-	CASSKDGSSPGGRDTEAFF
TRBV19	TRBJ1-1	-	CASSTGRETEAFF
TRBV7-8	TRBJ2-1	TRBD2	CASSLRLATLYNEQFF
TRBV4-2	TRBJ2-6	TRBD1	CASSPTGTGLPSGANVLTF
TRBV11-3	TRBJ2-7	-	CASSLGAGTSTYEQYF
TRBV29-1	TRBJ1-1	TRBD1	CSVDRSGTGNTEAFF